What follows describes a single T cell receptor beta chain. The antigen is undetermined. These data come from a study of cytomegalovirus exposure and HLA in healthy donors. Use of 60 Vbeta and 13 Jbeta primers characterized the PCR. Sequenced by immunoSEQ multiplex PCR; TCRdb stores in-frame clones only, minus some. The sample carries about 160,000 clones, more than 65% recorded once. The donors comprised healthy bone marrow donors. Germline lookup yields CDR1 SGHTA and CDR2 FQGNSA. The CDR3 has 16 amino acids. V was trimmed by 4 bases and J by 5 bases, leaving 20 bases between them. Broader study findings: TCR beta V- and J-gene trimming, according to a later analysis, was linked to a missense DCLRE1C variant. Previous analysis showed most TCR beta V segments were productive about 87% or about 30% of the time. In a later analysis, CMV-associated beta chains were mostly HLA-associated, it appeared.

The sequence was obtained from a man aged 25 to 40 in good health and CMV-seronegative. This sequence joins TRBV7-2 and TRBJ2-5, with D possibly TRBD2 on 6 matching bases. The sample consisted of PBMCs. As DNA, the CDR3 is TGTGCCAGCAGCTCCGGATCGGGAGCGGCGGGGGAGACCCAGTACTTC. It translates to CASSSGSGAAGETQYF. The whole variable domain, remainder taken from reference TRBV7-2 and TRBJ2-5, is GAGVSQSPSNKVTEKGKDVELRCDPISGHTALYWYRQSLGQGLEFLIYFQGNSAPDKSGLPSDRFSAERTGGSVSTLTIQRTQQEDSAVYLCASSSGSGAAGETQYFGPGTRLLVL.